This entry concerns a single TCR beta chain. Its antigen is unidentified. The donors were members of the approximately 130-subject validation cohort (separate from the roughly 700-subject first cohort). This specimen comes from a study of cytomegalovirus exposure and HLA in healthy donors. Study information: The same platform was used for the approximately 110 validation repertoires and the approximately 670 first-cohort repertoires, a later analysis reported.

Study-wide results and limits: Fewer than 200 TCR beta chains were listed as cytomegalovirus-associated. In a later analysis, first-cohort TCR clusters were found to tend to co-occur in the approximately 120 validation repertoires.

This CDR3 region has 14 residues. Germline V lookup: CDR1 GTSNPN, CDR2 SVGIG (reference sequence). With 0 bases removed from V and 4 bases from J, the gap between germline ends came to 12 bases. This table comes from immunoSEQ multiplex PCR, and its TCRdb copy is limited to in-frame clones, with some not included. The data hold over 250,000 clones, with about 86% observed a single time. The chain couples TRBV30 to TRBJ1-1; TRBD1 is a possible D gene (5 bases). The TCR sequence derives from a woman between 18 and 29 years old in good health and CMV-seronegative. Material for sequencing was PBMCs. The CDR3 region is CAWSVGVWVTEAFF. For the CDR3, the DNA is TGTGCCTGGAGTGTAGGGGTTTGGGTCACTGAAGCTTTCTTT.